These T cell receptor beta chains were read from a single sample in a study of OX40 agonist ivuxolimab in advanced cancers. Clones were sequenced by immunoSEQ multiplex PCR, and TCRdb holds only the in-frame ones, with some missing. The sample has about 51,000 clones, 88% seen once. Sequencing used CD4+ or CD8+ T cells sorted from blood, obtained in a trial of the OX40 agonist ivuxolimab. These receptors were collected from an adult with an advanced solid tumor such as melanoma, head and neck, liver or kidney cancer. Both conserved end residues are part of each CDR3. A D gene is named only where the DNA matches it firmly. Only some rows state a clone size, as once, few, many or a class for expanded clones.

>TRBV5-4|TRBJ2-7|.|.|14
.
CASSTSGLAFEQYF
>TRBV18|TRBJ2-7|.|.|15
TGTGCCAGCTCACCCAATCACGACAGGCGGTACGAGCAGTACTTC
CASSPNHDRRYEQYF
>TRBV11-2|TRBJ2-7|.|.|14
TGTGCCAGCAGCTCCCGGGACAACTCCTACGAGCAGTACTTC
CASSSRDNSYEQYF
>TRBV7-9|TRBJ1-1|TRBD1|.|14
TGTGCCAGCAGCTTAACAGGGGGCAACACTGAAGCTTTCTTT
CASSLTGGNTEAFF
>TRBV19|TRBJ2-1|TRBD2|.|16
TGTGCCAGTACCCCGTCGGGACTAGCCCCCTACAATGAGCAGTTCTTC
CASTPSGLAPYNEQFF
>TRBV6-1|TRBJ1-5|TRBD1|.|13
TGTGCCAGCAGTGACAGGGGGGATCAGCCCCAGCATTTT
CASSDRGDQPQHF
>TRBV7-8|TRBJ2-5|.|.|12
TGTGCCAGCAGTAGGGGTGCAGAGACCCAGTACTTC
CASSRGAETQYF
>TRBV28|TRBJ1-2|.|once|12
TGTGCCAGCAGCCCCCCGGTAGGAGACTACACCTTC
CASSPPVGDYTF
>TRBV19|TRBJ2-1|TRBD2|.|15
TGTGCCAGTAGCCACGCAGCGGGAGCCTACAATGAGCAGTTCTTC
CASSHAAGAYNEQFF
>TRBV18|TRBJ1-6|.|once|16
TGTGCCAGCTCACCATACCCATCGAATTATAATTCACCCCTCCACTTT
CASSPYPSNYNSPLHF
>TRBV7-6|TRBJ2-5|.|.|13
TGTGCCAGCAGTTTCGACAGGCAAGAGACCCAGTACTTC
CASSFDRQETQYF
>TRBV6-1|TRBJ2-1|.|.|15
TGTGCCAGCAGTGATCTACTAGCTGCATGGGATGAGCAGTTCTTC
CASSDLLAAWDEQFF
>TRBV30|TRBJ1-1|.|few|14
TGTGCCTGGAGTCTTGACAGGAGATTCACTGAAGCTTTCTTT
CAWSLDRRFTEAFF
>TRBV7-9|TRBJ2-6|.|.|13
TGTGCCAGCAGCTTGGCGGGGGCCAACGTCCTGACTTTC
CASSLAGANVLTF
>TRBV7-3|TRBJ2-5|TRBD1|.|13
TGTGCCAGCAGCCCGGACAGGGCGGGGACCCAGTACTTC
CASSPDRAGTQYF
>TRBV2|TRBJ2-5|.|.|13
TGTGCCAGCAGTGTTGACGGTTCATGGGCCCAGTACTTC
CASSVDGSWAQYF
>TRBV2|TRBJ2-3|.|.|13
TGTGCCAGTTCCCGAGACAGCACAGATACGCAGTATTTT
CASSRDSTDTQYF
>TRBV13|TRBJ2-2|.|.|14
TGTGCCAGCAGCCTTGAACAGGGATCCGGGGAGCTGTTTTTT
CASSLEQGSGELFF
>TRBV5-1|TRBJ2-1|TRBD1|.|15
TGCGCCAGCAGCTGGTCCGGGACAGGGTCCAATGAGCAGTTCTTC
CASSWSGTGSNEQFF
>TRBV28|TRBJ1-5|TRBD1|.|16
TGTGCCAGCAGGGGGACAGGGGGCTGGTTGGGTCAGCCCCAGCATTTT
CASRGTGGWLGQPQHF
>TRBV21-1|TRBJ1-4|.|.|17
TGTGCCAGCAGCAAAGGTCAGCGGGACAGGGTACGCGAAAAACTGTTTTTT
CASSKGQRDRVREKLFF
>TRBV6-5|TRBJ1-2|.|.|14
TGTGCCAGCAGTCTCTTCGGGATTCCCTATGGCTACACCTTC
CASSLFGIPYGYTF
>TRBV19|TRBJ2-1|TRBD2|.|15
TGTGCCAGTAGGGACGGGAGGGCCAGGTTCAGTGAGCAGTTCTTC
CASRDGRARFSEQFF
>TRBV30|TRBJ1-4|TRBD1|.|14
TGTGCCTGGTCTACAGGGGCGCCTAATGAAAAACTGTTTTTT
CAWSTGAPNEKLFF
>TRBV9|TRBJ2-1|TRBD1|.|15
TGTGCCAGCAGCCCCACCCCGACAGGGAGCAATGAGCAGTTCTTC
CASSPTPTGSNEQFF
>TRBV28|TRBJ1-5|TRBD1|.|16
TGTGCCAGCAGTTTAAGGAACAGGGGAAGCAATCAGCCCCAGCATTTT
CASSLRNRGSNQPQHF
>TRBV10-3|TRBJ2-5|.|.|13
TGTGCCACCGGGAGGACAGCTCAAGAGACCCAGTACTTC
CATGRTAQETQYF